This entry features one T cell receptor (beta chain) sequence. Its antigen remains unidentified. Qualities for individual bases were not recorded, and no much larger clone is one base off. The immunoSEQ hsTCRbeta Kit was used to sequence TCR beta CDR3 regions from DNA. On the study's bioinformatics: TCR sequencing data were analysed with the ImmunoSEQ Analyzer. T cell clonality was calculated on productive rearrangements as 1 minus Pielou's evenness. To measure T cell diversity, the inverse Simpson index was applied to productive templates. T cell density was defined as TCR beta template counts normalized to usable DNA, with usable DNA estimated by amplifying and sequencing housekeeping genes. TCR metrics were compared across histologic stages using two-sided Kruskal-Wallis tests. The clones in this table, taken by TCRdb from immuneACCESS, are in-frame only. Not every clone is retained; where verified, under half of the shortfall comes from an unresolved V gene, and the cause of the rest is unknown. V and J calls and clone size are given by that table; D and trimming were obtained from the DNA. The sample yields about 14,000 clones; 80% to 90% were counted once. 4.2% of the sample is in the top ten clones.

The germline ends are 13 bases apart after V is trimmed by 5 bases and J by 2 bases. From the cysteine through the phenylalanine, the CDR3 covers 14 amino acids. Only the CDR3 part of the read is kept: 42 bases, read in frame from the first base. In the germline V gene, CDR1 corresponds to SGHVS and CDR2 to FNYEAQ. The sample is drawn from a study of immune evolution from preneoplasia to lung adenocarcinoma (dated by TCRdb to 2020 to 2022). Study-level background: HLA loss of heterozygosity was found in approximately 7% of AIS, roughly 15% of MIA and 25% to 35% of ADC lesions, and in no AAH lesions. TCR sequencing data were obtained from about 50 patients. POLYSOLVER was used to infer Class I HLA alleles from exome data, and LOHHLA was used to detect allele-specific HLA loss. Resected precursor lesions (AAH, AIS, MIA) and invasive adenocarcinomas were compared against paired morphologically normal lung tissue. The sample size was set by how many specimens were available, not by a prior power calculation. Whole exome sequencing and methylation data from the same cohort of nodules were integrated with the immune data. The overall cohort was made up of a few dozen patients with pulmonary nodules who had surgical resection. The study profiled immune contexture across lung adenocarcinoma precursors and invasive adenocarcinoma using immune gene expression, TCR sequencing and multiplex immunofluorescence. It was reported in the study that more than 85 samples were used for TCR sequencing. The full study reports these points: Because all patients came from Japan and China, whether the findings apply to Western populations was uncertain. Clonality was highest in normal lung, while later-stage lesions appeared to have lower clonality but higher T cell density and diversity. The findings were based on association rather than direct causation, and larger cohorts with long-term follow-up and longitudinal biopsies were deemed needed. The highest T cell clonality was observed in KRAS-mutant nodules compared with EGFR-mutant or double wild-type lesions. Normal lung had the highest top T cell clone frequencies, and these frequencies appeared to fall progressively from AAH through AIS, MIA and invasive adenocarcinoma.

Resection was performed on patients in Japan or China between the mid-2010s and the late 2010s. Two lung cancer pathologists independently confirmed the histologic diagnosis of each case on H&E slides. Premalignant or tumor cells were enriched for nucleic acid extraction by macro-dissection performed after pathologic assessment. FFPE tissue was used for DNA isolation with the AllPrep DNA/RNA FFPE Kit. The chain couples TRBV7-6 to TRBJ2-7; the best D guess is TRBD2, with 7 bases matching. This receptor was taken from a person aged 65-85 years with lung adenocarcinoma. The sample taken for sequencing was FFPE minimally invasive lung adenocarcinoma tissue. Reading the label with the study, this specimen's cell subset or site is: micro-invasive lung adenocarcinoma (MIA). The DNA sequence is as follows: TGTGCCAGCAGCCGAACGCGGGGGCCCTACGAGCAGTACTTC. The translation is CASSRTRGPYEQYF.